The present T cell receptor beta chain was sequenced within a study of T cell repertoires in cytomegalovirus infection. Points on this clonotype: Its matching antigen is unknown.

The V segment lost 1 base and the J segment 2 bases; nucleotides outside the gene matches: 9. The CDR3 is 17 amino acids. Germline CDR1 and CDR2: SGHTA and FQGNSA. Each CDR3 protein gets one entry after TCRdb re-called the reads with MiXCR. Of roughly 150,000 distinct CDR3 sequences in the sample, around 30% are singletons; the top ten hold roughly 51%. Study conclusions and caveats: CMV-specific TCR beta clonotypes restricted by HLA-C were the ones dominating the ex vivo response.

J is TRBJ2-7 and V is TRBV7-2, with 9 bases matching TRBD1. Sequencing was performed on CD8+ T cells from cultured PBMCs, taken from culture after CMV antigen stimulation. The sequence was collected from a human donor in good health (CMV status not recorded). Some clones in this sample may be carry-over from other donors' samples. The CDR3 region has the DNA TGTGCCAGCAGCTTAGAATTATGGGACAGGGCCCCCTACGAGCAGTACTTC. Encoded protein: CASSLELWDRAPYEQYF.